This section outlines one T cell receptor (beta chain) sequence together with its context. Its antigen remains unknown. Treatment noted: around 19 received Ad26.COV2.S at low or high dose, single or two shots; a few received placebo; per-sample allocation not given. At day 63 after the first vaccine or placebo injection, samples were drawn. The entry originates in a study of Ad26.COV2.S vaccination and SARS-CoV-2 variants. Findings and limits, study-wide: Spike-specific TCR breadth was greater in vaccine than placebo recipients.

Assay: immunoSEQ multiplex PCR; the TCRdb copy retains only in-frame clones and omits some. The sample lists roughly 400,000 clones; roughly 88% were seen once. CDR3 length equals 14 residues. Germline V gene sequence: CDR1 SGHAT, CDR2 FQNNGV. J was trimmed by 4 bases and V by 5 bases; bases with no gene match: 8. The clonotype comes from a person aged 18 to 65 who received the Ad26.COV2.S COVID-19 vaccine or a placebo. This specimen was peripheral blood, taken in a trial of Ad26.COV2.S vaccine versus placebo. This rearrangement joins TRBV11-2 to TRBJ2-7; 7 bases are shared with TRBD2. This chain's CDR3 is CASSLGGSPYEQYF. The CDR3 nucleotides read TGTGCCAGCAGCCTGGGGGGGAGCCCTTACGAGCAGTACTTC.